Listed below are T cell receptor beta chains from one sample, sequenced in a study of blood T cell repertoires in COVID-19. The table came from immunoSEQ multiplex PCR; TCRdb's copy has only in-frame clones and leaves some out. The sample contains around 250,000 clones, 88% of which appear only once. The sequencing sample was made of peripheral blood. The receptors were sampled from a human donor in a cohort sampled during active COVID-19. CDR3s include the opening cysteine and the closing phenylalanine or tryptophan. Fields, in order: J gene, V gene, CDR3 length, clone size, D gene, CDR3 DNA, CDR3 protein. A D gene is named only where the DNA matches it firmly. A clone size is listed for some rows: how often the clone was seen (once, few, many), or a class if it is expanded.

j_gene: TRBJ2-4
v_gene: TRBV3-1/TRBV3-2
len: 15
abundance: NA
d_gene: TRBD2
CDR3nt: TGTGCCAGCAGCGGCCGGGCGGGGGACCCAGCCGGACAGTACTTC
CDR3aa: CASSGRAGDPAGQYF

j_gene: TRBJ2-1
v_gene: TRBV7-9
len: 19
abundance: NA
d_gene: TRBD2
CDR3nt: TGTGCCAGCAGCCCATCTAGACTAGCGGCGCCGAGCTCCTACAATGAGCAGTTCTTC
CDR3aa: CASSPSRLAAPSSYNEQFF

j_gene: TRBJ1-3
v_gene: TRBV19
len: 14
abundance: NA
d_gene: NA
CDR3nt: TGTGCCAGTAGGCTAGACCGAGGAGGCAACACCATATATTTT
CDR3aa: CASRLDRGGNTIYF

j_gene: TRBJ1-1
v_gene: TRBV6-5
len: 15
abundance: NA
d_gene: NA
CDR3nt: TGTGCCAGCAGTTTTATCGCCACCGGGGGTACTGAAGCTTTCTTT
CDR3aa: CASSFIATGGTEAFF

j_gene: TRBJ1-1
v_gene: TRBV14
len: 14
abundance: NA
d_gene: NA
CDR3nt: TGTGCCAGCAGCCAAGTCGGACAGACAACTGAAGCTTTCTTT
CDR3aa: CASSQVGQTTEAFF

j_gene: TRBJ2-7
v_gene: TRBV30
len: 13
abundance: NA
d_gene: NA
CDR3nt: TGTGCCTGGAGCGTAACTCGGGACTACGAGCAGTACTTC
CDR3aa: CAWSVTRDYEQYF

j_gene: TRBJ1-2
v_gene: TRBV7-9
len: 14
abundance: NA
d_gene: TRBD1
CDR3nt: TGTGCCAGCAGCCTCAAACAGGGGACCTATGGCTACACCTTC
CDR3aa: CASSLKQGTYGYTF

j_gene: TRBJ2-7
v_gene: TRBV9
len: 13
abundance: NA
d_gene: NA
CDR3nt: TGTGCCAGCAGCCCCGGGATGGACTACGAGCAGTACTTC
CDR3aa: CASSPGMDYEQYF

j_gene: TRBJ2-7
v_gene: TRBV28
len: 15
abundance: NA
d_gene: TRBD2
CDR3nt: TGTGCCAGCAGTTTACGGGGGAGGGCCGGGAACGAGCAGTACTTC
CDR3aa: CASSLRGRAGNEQYF

j_gene: TRBJ2-7
v_gene: TRBV5-4
len: 15
abundance: NA
d_gene: TRBD2
CDR3nt: TGTGCCAGCAGCTCCTTAGCGGGGGGCTCCTACGAGCAGTACTTC
CDR3aa: CASSSLAGGSYEQYF

j_gene: TRBJ2-7
v_gene: TRBV5-5
len: 14
abundance: few
d_gene: TRBD2
CDR3nt: TGTGCCAGCAGCTTGGGGCTAGCGGGTGGCGAGCAGTACTTC
CDR3aa: CASSLGLAGGEQYF

j_gene: TRBJ1-1
v_gene: TRBV7-9
len: 14
abundance: NA
d_gene: TRBD1
CDR3nt: TGTGCCAGCAGCTTAGAATCAGGGGGCACTGAAGCTTTCTTT
CDR3aa: CASSLESGGTEAFF

j_gene: TRBJ2-5
v_gene: TRBV2
len: 11
abundance: NA
d_gene: TRBD2
CDR3nt: TGTGCCCTGGACGGGGGGGGCCCCCAGTACTTC
CDR3aa: CALDGGGPQYF

j_gene: TRBJ1-2
v_gene: TRBV9
len: 18
abundance: NA
d_gene: TRBD1
CDR3nt: TGTGCCAGCAGCGGCACCCCGGGACAGGGGACAGCTAACTATGGCTACACCTTC
CDR3aa: CASSGTPGQGTANYGYTF

j_gene: TRBJ2-1
v_gene: TRBV4-3
len: 17
abundance: NA
d_gene: TRBD2
CDR3nt: TGCGCCAGCAGCCAAGGGGGTTTCTTAGCGGGGTTAAATGAGCAGTTCTTC
CDR3aa: CASSQGGFLAGLNEQFF

j_gene: TRBJ1-6
v_gene: TRBV19
len: 16
abundance: few
d_gene: TRBD1
CDR3nt: TGTGCCAGTACTCGGAGGGCGGGACAGGGGGAGTCACCCCTCCACTTT
CDR3aa: CASTRRAGQGESPLHF

j_gene: TRBJ1-1
v_gene: TRBV19
len: 15
abundance: NA
d_gene: NA
CDR3nt: TGTGCCAGTAGTATAGATGGGGCCTTGAACACTGAAGCTTTCTTT
CDR3aa: CASSIDGALNTEAFF

j_gene: TRBJ1-1
v_gene: TRBV5-1
len: 16
abundance: NA
d_gene: TRBD1
CDR3nt: TGCGCCAGTGAACAAGGACAGGGTATACAGAACACTGAAGCTTTCTTT
CDR3aa: CASEQGQGIQNTEAFF

j_gene: TRBJ1-5
v_gene: TRBV11-2
len: 14
abundance: NA
d_gene: NA
CDR3nt: TGTGCCAGCAGCTTAGGACAAAGCAATCAGCCCCAGCATTTT
CDR3aa: CASSLGQSNQPQHF

j_gene: TRBJ2-7
v_gene: TRBV15
len: 17
abundance: once
d_gene: NA
CDR3nt: TGTGCCACCAGCAGAGATTTGCCGGGACAAGTCTCCTACGAGCAGTACTTC
CDR3aa: CATSRDLPGQVSYEQYF

j_gene: TRBJ2-5
v_gene: TRBV2
len: 16
abundance: NA
d_gene: NA
CDR3nt: TGTGCCACAGTGCCTAGAGGCGGGGATCAGGAAGAGACCCAGTACTTC
CDR3aa: CATVPRGGDQEETQYF

j_gene: TRBJ1-4
v_gene: TRBV27
len: 14
abundance: NA
d_gene: TRBD1
CDR3nt: TGTGCCAGCAGATACAGGGGTTCTAATGAAAAACTGTTTTTT
CDR3aa: CASRYRGSNEKLFF

j_gene: TRBJ2-7
v_gene: TRBV13
len: 13
abundance: NA
d_gene: TRBD2
CDR3nt: TGTGCCAGCAACCTAGCGGGGGATTACGAGCAGTACTTC
CDR3aa: CASNLAGDYEQYF

j_gene: TRBJ2-7
v_gene: TRBV9
len: 13
abundance: NA
d_gene: NA
CDR3nt: TGTGCCAGCAGCGGAGACCTGACATACGAGCAGTACTTC
CDR3aa: CASSGDLTYEQYF